These 23 T cell receptor beta chains share one sample of origin, sequenced in a study of cytomegalovirus exposure and HLA in healthy donors. PCR primers comprised 60 Vbeta and 13 Jbeta primers. Clones were read by immunoSEQ multiplex PCR, and TCRdb kept only the in-frame ones, dropping some. This table holds more than 80,000 clones, 81% found once. Sequenced sample: PBMCs. Receptor source: a girl aged 2 to 9 in good health and CMV-seropositive.

The chain has TRBV6-1 and TRBJ1-1; no reliable D call. In germline, CDR1 is MNHNS, CDR2 SASEGT. CDR3 size: 16 residues. The germline V and J ends were trimmed by 2 bases and 2 bases, with 15 bases remaining between them. The CDR3: CASSEMTWFTNTEAFF. CDR3 DNA sequence: TGTGCCAGCAGTGAAATGACTTGGTTCACTAACACTGAAGCTTTCTTT.

This chain connects TRBV10-2 to TRBJ2-7, with a weak D call TRBD2 (5 bases). Germline CDR1 reads WSHSY; CDR2 reads SAAADI. V was trimmed by 4 bases and J by 2 bases, leaving 9 bases between them. This CDR3 is 13 amino acids long. CDR3 coding DNA: TGCGCCAGCAGTGCAGCGGAACCCTACGAGCAGTACTTC. Translated: CASSAAEPYEQYF.

The chain carries TRBV28 and TRBJ2-7; 10 nucleotides align to TRBD1. The trim removed 5 bases at V and 3 bases at J, leaving 13 bases unmatched. This CDR3 region has 17 residues. The germline CDR1 and CDR2 sequences are MDHEN and SYDVKM. The CDR3 reads CASSLKPGQGFLYEQYF. The CDR3 region has the DNA TGTGCCAGCAGTCTGAAACCGGGACAGGGGTTCCTCTACGAGCAGTACTTC.

The CDR3 coding sequence is TGTGCCAGCAGCGTAGGATCCCACCCCCAGGAGACCCAGTACTTC. Its translation: CASSVGSHPQETQYF. The V gene is TRBV9, the J gene TRBJ2-5; D gene unclear. CDR1 SGDLS and CDR2 YYNGEE come from the germline V gene. Trimming stripped 0 bases from V and 5 bases from J, with 14 bases between. This CDR3 region has 15 residues.

Points on this clone: The sample has other DNA sequences that encode this CDR3 too. The V gene is TRBV28, the J gene TRBJ1-1; unclear D gene. This CDR3 is 11 amino acids long. From germline, CDR1 is MDHEN and CDR2 SYDVKM. Trimming removed 5 bases at V and 3 bases at J, with 4 bases between. The DNA for the CDR3 is TGTGCCAGCAGTCTTTACACTGAAGCTTTCTTT. This translates into CASSLYTEAFF.

The CDR3 DNA follows: TGTGCCAGCGGTGGCAGACAAAGCACCGGGGAGCTGTTTTTT. The encoded protein is CASGGRQSTGELFF. The chain carries TRBV19 and TRBJ2-2, with D hard to call. The CDR3 sequence is 14 residues long. V lost 9 bases and J 4 bases, leaving 15 bases between the germline ends. Germline CDR1 and CDR2: LNHDA and SQIVND (reference sequence).

The genes are TRBV10-3 and TRBJ1-1; 10 bases line up with TRBD1. CDR1 is ENHRY and CDR2 is SYGVKD in the germline V gene. After removal of 7 bases from V and 5 bases from J, the junction contained 7 bases not matched to a gene. This CDR3 has 14 residues. The CDR3 bases are TGTGCCATCACCCGGACAGGGGGAAATACTGAAGCTTTCTTT. Its translation: CAITRTGGNTEAFF.

This clone turned up a few times. V is TRBV7-2 and J is TRBJ1-1, with TRBD1 as a possible D gene (5 bases). This CDR3 region has 14 residues. V was shortened by 5 bases and J by 1 base, with 11 bases between the two germline ends. Germline CDR1 reads SGHTA; CDR2 reads FQGNSA. This CDR3 reads CASSPPGGNTEAFF. Written as DNA, the CDR3 is TGTGCCAGCAGCCCCCCCGGGGGGAACACTGAAGCTTTCTTT.

The V gene is TRBV7-9, the J gene TRBJ2-7; 12 bases match TRBD2. The CDR3 has 15 amino acids. The ends lost 5 bases at V and 6 bases at J; junction bases unmatched: 8. In germline, CDR1 is SEHNR, CDR2 FQNEAQ (reference sequence). The CDR3 is CASSATSGSLSEQYF. As DNA, the CDR3 is TGTGCCAGCAGCGCGACTAGCGGGAGCCTTTCCGAGCAGTACTTC. The full variable domain, in which reference TRBV7-9 and TRBJ2-7 provide the parts outside the CDR3, is DTGVSQNPRHKITKRGQNVTFRCDPISEHNRLYWYRQTLGQGPEFLTYFQNEAQLEKSRLLSDRFSAERPKGSFSTLEIQRTEQGDSAMYLCASSATSGSLSEQYFGPGTRLTVT.

The J gene is TRBJ2-7, the V gene TRBV19, with 10 bases that match TRBD2. The CDR3 is 14 amino acids. In germline, CDR1 is LNHDA, CDR2 SQIVND (reference sequence). After removal of 6 bases from V and 5 bases from J, the junction contained 7 bases not matched to a gene. CDR3 protein: CASRGRLAGDEQYF. The CDR3 DNA reads as TGTGCCAGTAGAGGGAGGCTAGCGGGAGACGAGCAGTACTTC.

The J gene is TRBJ1-2, the V gene TRBV6-4, with 10 bases matching TRBD1. V shed 6 bases, J shed 6 bases, and the junction held 7 bases outside the gene matches. The CDR3 has 14 amino acids. Germline loops: CDR1 MRHNA, CDR2 SNTAGT. The CDR3 spells CASSLSGTGDGYTF. The CDR3 DNA reads as TGTGCCAGCAGCCTCTCCGGGACAGGGGATGGCTACACCTTC.

The chain combines TRBV27 with TRBJ1-1, with unresolved D. Germline lookup yields CDR1 MNHEY and CDR2 SMNVEV (reference sequence). CDR3 length equals 14 residues. Trimming cost V 1 base and J 4 bases, with 10 bases left between them. The CDR3 bases are TGTGCCAGCAGTTTATTCAAGGCGGGCACTGAAGCTTTCTTT. This translates into CASSLFKAGTEAFF.

The chain employs TRBV5-4 and TRBJ2-7, with D tentatively TRBD2 (6 bases). V shed 1 base and J shed 6 bases, with 20 bases lying between them. This CDR3 spans 16 amino acids. Per germline, CDR1 SGHNT and CDR2 YYREEE (reference sequence). The CDR3 bases are TGTGCCAGCAGCTTGAGCCGAAGGACTATTCTTTCCGAGCAGTACTTC. This gives the protein CASSLSRRTILSEQYF.

This clone was detected a few times. V usage is TRBV27 and J usage is TRBJ1-2; the D is unclear. The germline V gene encodes CDR1 MNHEY and CDR2 SMNVEV (reference sequence). CDR3 length: 14 amino acids. The ends were cut back, 3 bases at V and 0 bases at J, with 8 bases in the middle. CDR3 bases: TGTGCCAGCAGTTTGCGGATAGCTAACTATGGCTACACCTTC. Translating gives CASSLRIANYGYTF.

V is TRBV29-1 and J is TRBJ1-2; 8 nucleotides match TRBD1. The CDR3 loop spans 12 amino acids. V was clipped by 1 base and J by 7 bases; unmatched bases: 2. Germline-derived CDR1 and CDR2 are SQVTM and ANQGSEA. CDR3 DNA: TGCAGCGTTGAAGCAGGGGGCAGTGGCTACACCTTC. Its translation is CSVEAGGSGYTF.

V and J are TRBV14 and TRBJ2-5; D unclear. The length of the CDR3 is 16 residues. CDR1 is SGHDN and CDR2 is FVKESK in the germline V gene. V was trimmed by 1 base and J by 5 bases, leaving 17 bases between them. The CDR3 sequence: CASSQGARRLSETQYF. CDR3 in DNA: TGTGCCAGCAGCCAAGGGGCCCGACGTTTGAGCGAGACCCAGTACTTC.

The chain combines TRBV28 with TRBJ1-2; 8 positions match TRBD1. There are 16 residues in the CDR3. Trimming took 5 bases from V and 3 from J; bases not matched to a gene: 11. Germline lookup yields CDR1 MDHEN and CDR2 SYDVKM. The CDR3 DNA reads as TGTGCCAGCAGTCCTTTTCCGACAGGGGTAGACTATGGCTACACCTTC. Its protein product is CASSPFPTGVDYGYTF.

J is TRBJ2-7 and V is TRBV29-1, with a weak D call TRBD2 (7 bases). CDR1 is SQVTM and CDR2 is ANQGSEA in the germline V gene. V was cut by 7 bases and J by 6 bases, with 19 bases left in between. CDR3 size: 13 residues. Here the CDR3 reads CSAMLGGLGEQYF. The CDR3 coding sequence is TGCAGCGCTATGTTGGGGGGGCTGGGCGAGCAGTACTTC.

This clone showed up just a few times. Within the sample, other DNA sequences also encode this same CDR3. The rearrangement links TRBV27 to TRBJ1-2, with 7 bases identical to TRBD1. This CDR3 region has 13 residues. The germline V gene encodes CDR1 MNHEY and CDR2 SMNVEV (reference sequence). V dropped 2 bases and J dropped 7; count of bases not matched to a gene: 4. CDR3 DNA sequence: TGTGCCAGCAGTTTAAAGGGGGCAGGTGGCTACACCTTC. It is translated as CASSLKGAGGYTF.

V gene TRBV5-1 combines with J gene TRBJ1-1; 8 positions agree with TRBD1. There are 13 residues in the CDR3. CDR1 and CDR2 from the germline V gene are SGHRS and YFSETQ. Germline trimming cut 6 bases from V and 5 bases from J; bases unmatched to any gene: 6. This CDR3 is CASTAQGATEAFF. The CDR3 DNA reads as TGCGCCAGCACCGCTCAGGGGGCGACTGAAGCTTTCTTT.

The chain couples TRBV6-6 to TRBJ2-7; TRBD2 matches at 11 bases. V lost 5 bases, J lost 7 bases, and 7 bases stayed unmatched. The CDR3 contains 14 residues. Germline assignment: CDR1 MNHNY and CDR2 SVGAGI (reference sequence). CDR3 in DNA: TGTGCCAGCAGTGATACTAGCGGGAGTGTAGAGCAGTACTTC. This translates into CASSDTSGSVEQYF.

This chain connects TRBV28 to TRBJ1-4; 7 bases are a match to TRBD1. Germline CDR1 and CDR2: MDHEN and SYDVKM. The CDR3 is 16 residues long. The V gene end was trimmed by 2 bases and the J gene end by 4 bases; junction bases not matched to a gene: 7. CDR3 in amino acids: CASSLGGGSGNEKLFF. CDR3 bases: TGTGCCAGCAGTTTAGGAGGGGGCTCGGGTAATGAAAAACTGTTTTTT. Looking up the rest from reference TRBV28 and TRBJ1-4 gives the full variable domain: DVKVTQSSRYLVKRTGEKVFLECVQDMDHENMFWYRQDPGLGLRLIYFSYDVKMKEKGDIPEGYSVSREKKERFSLILESASTNQTSMYLCASSLGGGSGNEKLFFGSGTQLSVL.

This clone was observed a single time. The V gene is TRBV5-1, the J gene TRBJ2-5; 10 bases agree with TRBD2. The CDR3 totals 16 residues. Looked up from germline, CDR1 is SGHRS and CDR2 is YFSETQ. V was pared by 0 bases and J by 5 bases, with 7 bases of the junction left unmatched. In DNA, the CDR3 is TGCGCCAGCAGCTTGGGTGGTAGCGGGAGGACGGAGACCCAGTACTTC. Translated: CASSLGGSGRTETQYF.